This T cell receptor (beta chain) was recorded in a study of shared clonotypes between healthy human individuals. Germline V gene data show CDR1 as SGHRS and CDR2 as YFSETQ. The V and J ends lost 0 bases and 3 bases respectively, with 10 bases between them. The CDR3 contains 15 residues. Sequencing used immunoSEQ multiplex PCR; TCRdb keeps in-frame clones, though not all of them. The table has some 630,000 clones, more than 70% seen once. The chain joins TRBV5-1 to TRBJ2-1, with D hard to call. Sequencing used memory CD4+ T cells sorted from blood. Subset described: CD45RA-negative fraction. The receptor was derived from a woman aged 25 to 39 in good health. DNA of the CDR3: TGCGCCAGCAGCTTGGGCCAGGCCTTCTACAATGAGCAGTTCTTC. This sequence encodes CASSLGQAFYNEQFF.